Listed below are T cell receptor beta chains from one sample, sequenced in a study of blood T cell repertoires in COVID-19. The repertoire was sequenced with immunoSEQ multiplex PCR; TCRdb's copy has only in-frame clones and lacks some. Of 150,000 to 200,000 clones listed, approximately 80% are singletons. The specimen sequenced was PBMCs or T cells enriched from blood (not recorded which). All receptors come from a man aged 50-60 years who had recovered from COVID-19. The CDR3 runs from the conserved cysteine through the conserved F or W. D genes are given only for firm matches. Some rows have no size entry. The others give once, few or many, or a class for an expanded clone.

size | J | D | V | DNA | CDR3
- | TRBJ2-3 | TRBD2 | TRBV30 | TGTGCCTGGATTCCGACTAGCGGGGGTTTTAACGGGGCAGATACGCAGTATTTT | CAWIPTSGGFNGADTQYF
- | TRBJ2-5 | TRBD1 | TRBV29-1 | TGCAGCCCTACCTTTGGGGCAGGCACAGGGGGGACCCAGTACTTC | CSPTFGAGTGGTQYF
- | TRBJ2-1 | TRBD2 | TRBV24-1 | TGTGCCACCAGCTCGGGGGGTAATGAGCAGTTCTTC | CATSSGGNEQFF
- | TRBJ2-7 | - | TRBV5-4 | TGTGCCAGCAGCTTGGTGGCGGAAAACTACGAGCAGTACTTC | CASSLVAENYEQYF
- | TRBJ2-7 | - | TRBV18 | TGTGCCAGCTCACCACCTCCTAGGAACGAGCAGTACTTC | CASSPPPRNEQYF
- | TRBJ2-5 | TRBD1 | TRBV28 | TGTGCCAGCAGTAGGACAGGGGGCGGTGGTCGTGAAGAGACCCAGTACTTC | CASSRTGGGGREETQYF
- | TRBJ1-1 | TRBD1 | TRBV7-8 | TGTGCCAGCAGCTTAGCCAGGACAGGGACTAACACTGAAGCTTTCTTT | CASSLARTGTNTEAFF
- | TRBJ1-2 | - | TRBV30 | TGTGCCTGCCCCGTCGTTAACTATGGCTACACCTTC | CACPVVNYGYTF
- | TRBJ1-1 | - | TRBV28 | TGTGCCAGCAACCCGGGGATTAACACTGAAGCTTTCTTT | CASNPGINTEAFF
- | TRBJ2-5 | - | TRBV3-1/TRBV3-2 | TGTGCCAGCAGCCCCCCCTTTCAAGAGACCCAGTACTTC | CASSPPFQETQYF
few | TRBJ1-5 | - | TRBV27 | TGTGCCAGCAGTTTAGCGGGGTCATATCAGCCCCAGCATTTT | CASSLAGSYQPQHF
- | TRBJ2-3 | TRBD1 | TRBV2 | TGTGCCAGCAAAGGATTTGGGACAGGGGCTAGGCTTAGGACAGATACGCAGTATTTT | CASKGFGTGARLRTDTQYF
- | TRBJ2-3 | - | TRBV2 | TGTGCCAGCGGGGGCAGCCCCACAGATACGCAGTATTTT | CASGGSPTDTQYF
- | TRBJ1-1 | - | TRBV29-1 | TGCAGCGTTGGGGGCCCCACTGAAGCTTTCTTT | CSVGGPTEAFF
- | TRBJ2-3 | - | TRBV29-1 | TGCAGCGTCAACACCGGGACACGGACAGATACGCAGTATTTT | CSVNTGTRTDTQYF
- | TRBJ1-1 | TRBD1 | TRBV5-5 | TGTGCCAGCAGTACGGGACAGGCAGAAGCTTTCTTT | CASSTGQAEAFF
once | TRBJ2-7 | - | TRBV28 | TGTGCCAGCAGTTTCAGCCAGCGCTACGAGCAGTACTTC | CASSFSQRYEQYF
once | TRBJ2-7 | TRBD1 | TRBV18 | TGTGCCAGCTCTAGGGACAGGTCCTACGAGCAGTACTTC | CASSRDRSYEQYF
once | TRBJ1-2 | TRBD1 | TRBV6-4 | TGTGCCAGCAGTCCTTCTCCCGGGACAGGGGCCGGCTACACCTTC | CASSPSPGTGAGYTF
- | TRBJ2-5 | TRBD1 | TRBV5-1 | TGCGCCAGCAGGAGGGGACAGGGGGAAGAGACCCAGTACTTC | CASRRGQGEETQYF
- | TRBJ1-5 | - | TRBV3-1/TRBV3-2 | TGTGCCAGCAGCCCCGGACATGGCAATCAGCCCCAGCATTTT | CASSPGHGNQPQHF
- | TRBJ1-2 | - | TRBV5-6 | TGTGCCAGCACCTGGTTGGGGGCAGGGGACTATGGCTACACCTTC | CASTWLGAGDYGYTF
few | TRBJ2-1 | - | TRBV2 | TGTGCCAGCAGTGAAGTAAAAGGAGCCTACAATGAGCAGTTCTTC | CASSEVKGAYNEQFF
- | TRBJ2-2 | TRBD2 | TRBV25-1 | TGTGCCAGCAAAGGACTAGCAGTTGGCACCGGGGAGCTGTTTTTT | CASKGLAVGTGELFF
few | TRBJ1-1 | - | TRBV19 | TGTGCCAGTAGTATCTGGACAGCCAACACTGAAGCTTTCTTT | CASSIWTANTEAFF
- | TRBJ1-6 | - | TRBV6-1 | TGTGCCAGCAGTGACAGGGGTTCGGCTTCACCCCTCCACTTT | CASSDRGSASPLHF
- | TRBJ1-4 | - | TRBV5-1 | TGCGCCAGCTCCCAATCTACAGGTGGGGCTGAAAAACTGTTTTTT | CASSQSTGGAEKLFF
- | TRBJ2-1 | TRBD2 | TRBV7-9 | TGTGCCAGCGGGACTAGCGGGAGGGCCAATGAGCAGTTCTTC | CASGTSGRANEQFF
- | TRBJ1-2 | - | TRBV28 | TGTGCCAGCAGTTTATTACCGGGTTGGAATGGCTACACCTTC | CASSLLPGWNGYTF
- | TRBJ1-1 | TRBD1 | TRBV5-4 | TGTGCCAGCAGCGTGGACAGGGGGGGGACTGAAGCTTTCTTT | CASSVDRGGTEAFF
- | TRBJ2-1 | - | TRBV7-2 | TGTGCCAGCACCGATGACTGGTCTATCGGTGAGCAGTTCTTC | CASTDDWSIGEQFF
once | TRBJ1-4 | - | TRBV6-5 | TGTGCCAGCAGAAGCACCATATCAGGTGAAAAACTGTTTTTT | CASRSTISGEKLFF
- | TRBJ1-3 | - | TRBV7-2 | TGTGCCAGCAGCTCGATACAGCCCTCTGGAAACACCATATATTTT | CASSSIQPSGNTIYF
- | TRBJ1-1 | TRBD1 | TRBV27 | TGTGCCAGCAGTTGGTTGGGACAGGGGGACACTGAAGCTTTCTTT | CASSWLGQGDTEAFF
- | TRBJ1-5 | - | TRBV2 | TGTGCCAGCACTGGGACATTGTATCAGCCCCAGCATTTT | CASTGTLYQPQHF
- | TRBJ1-2 | - | TRBV6-6 | TGTGCCAGCAGTTATTCGGACAGCCCCGTTGGCTATGGCTACACCTTC | CASSYSDSPVGYGYTF
- | TRBJ2-7 | TRBD2 | TRBV5-4 | TGTGCCAGCAGCTTGGCCAGCGGGAGGGACTACGAGCAGTACTTC | CASSLASGRDYEQYF
- | TRBJ2-1 | TRBD2 | TRBV7-9 | TGTGCCAGCAGCTCGTGGGGGGGTAGGAATGAGCAGTTCTTC | CASSSWGGRNEQFF
- | TRBJ1-3 | - | TRBV3-1/TRBV3-2 | TGTGCCAGCAGCCAACTACAGGGTGGGACTGGAAACACCATATATTTT | CASSQLQGGTGNTIYF
- | TRBJ1-3 | - | TRBV28 | TGTGCCAGCAGTTCACCGGGGGGCGCCTCTGGAAACACCATATATTTT | CASSSPGGASGNTIYF
- | TRBJ2-3 | TRBD2 | TRBV28 | TGTGCCAGCAGTTGGGGGGGAGCTAGCACAGATACGCAGTATTTT | CASSWGGASTDTQYF
- | TRBJ2-7 | TRBD2 | TRBV6-5 | TGTGCCAGCTCTGAAAGCCTAGCGGGGTCCTACGAGCAGTACTTC | CASSESLAGSYEQYF
- | TRBJ1-2 | TRBD1 | TRBV29-1 | TGCAGCGTTGGCCTCACCGGGACAGGGGACTATGGCTACACCTTC | CSVGLTGTGDYGYTF
- | TRBJ1-4 | - | TRBV18 | TGTGCCAGCTCGGGCGGAGGGATAACTAATGAAAAACTGTTTTTT | CASSGGGITNEKLFF